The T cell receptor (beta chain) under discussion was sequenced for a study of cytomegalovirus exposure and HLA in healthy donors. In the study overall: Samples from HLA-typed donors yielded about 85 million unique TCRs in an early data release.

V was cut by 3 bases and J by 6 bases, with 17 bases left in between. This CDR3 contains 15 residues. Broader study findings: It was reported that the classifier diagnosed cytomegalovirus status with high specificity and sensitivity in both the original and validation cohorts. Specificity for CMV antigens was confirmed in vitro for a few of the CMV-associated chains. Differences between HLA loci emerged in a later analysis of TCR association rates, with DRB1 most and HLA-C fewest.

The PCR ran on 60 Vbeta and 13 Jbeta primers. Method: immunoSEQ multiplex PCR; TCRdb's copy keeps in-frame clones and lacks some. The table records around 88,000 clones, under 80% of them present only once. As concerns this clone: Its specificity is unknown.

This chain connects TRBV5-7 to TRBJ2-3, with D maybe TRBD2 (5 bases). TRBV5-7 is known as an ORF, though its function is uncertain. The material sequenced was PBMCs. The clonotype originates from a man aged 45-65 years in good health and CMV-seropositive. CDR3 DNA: TGTGCCAGCAGCTCCGCCGGGATCGGGTCGGATACGCAGTATTTT. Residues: CASSSAGIGSDTQYF.